This T cell receptor beta chain was captured in a study of graft-versus-host responses after intestinal transplantation. In the study overall: Once they had received anti-thymocyte globulin induction, all recipients took tacrolimus and steroids for 2 to 4 years.

To note about this clone: Its antigen is undetermined.

General study findings and limits: Recipient marrow showed GvH clones, some seen first in ileum or blood. Early after transplant, HvG clones declined as circulating GvH clones peaked.

Only in-frame clones appear in the TCRdb table, and some are missing; sequencing was by immunoSEQ multiplex PCR. The sample contains 95,000 to 110,000 clones, over 85% of which appear only once. The CDR3 covers 14 residues. Trimming removed 2 bases from V and 4 bases from J, with 9 bases in between. Looked up from germline, CDR1 is MNHEY and CDR2 is SVGAGI. This specimen consisted of unstimulated CD8+ T cells sorted from spleen or lymph node cells, obtained before intestinal transplant. The chain has TRBV6-5 and TRBJ2-1; TRBD1 might be the D (5 bases). The source of this sequence is a human donor who received an intestinal transplant. The CDR3 reads CASSYGRTYNEQFF. The DNA for the CDR3 is TGTGCCAGCAGTTACGGCAGGACATACAATGAGCAGTTCTTC.